This T cell receptor (beta chain) was recovered during a study of regulatory T cells in long-lasting Graves disease. Assembly of TCR beta libraries relied on iRepertoire HTBI primers together with Arm-PCR of CDR3 regions. Per the authors' pipeline: The identification of 60 or so TRBV and some 15 TRBJ segments was made across samples. TCRdb called the multiplex PCR reads again in MiXCR, with one record for every CDR3 protein. The V and J calls and clone size are TCRdb's, not the authors'. The data show roughly 500,000 distinct CDR3 sequences, under 25% seen once. The time point: persistent/refractory GD, antithyroid drugs over 5 years with positive TRAb. Generation of the TCR library employed RNA extracted from PBMCs. This clonotype came up a few times. Its cognate antigen is unknown. Study results and caveats: Persistent patients had more shared public clonotypes (2,741) than new patients (around 950). Persistent Graves' cases showed lower TCR diversity than newly diagnosed cases. Only a small sample size was used, which may have cut accuracy.

In germline, CDR1 is SGHAT, CDR2 FQNNGV. V was cut by 0 bases and J by 0 bases, with 9 bases left in between. The CDR3 covers 16 residues. This specimen consisted of peripheral blood mononuclear cells (PBMCs), obtained when the disease was refractory, from a patient treated with antithyroid drugs. The clonotype was recovered from a female donor with Graves disease. The V and J genes are TRBV11-2 and TRBJ1-3; D is ambiguous. The CDR3 DNA reads as TGTGCCAGCAGCTTAGAAAGTACAGCCTCTGGAAACACCATATATTTT. The encoded protein is CASSLESTASGNTIYF.